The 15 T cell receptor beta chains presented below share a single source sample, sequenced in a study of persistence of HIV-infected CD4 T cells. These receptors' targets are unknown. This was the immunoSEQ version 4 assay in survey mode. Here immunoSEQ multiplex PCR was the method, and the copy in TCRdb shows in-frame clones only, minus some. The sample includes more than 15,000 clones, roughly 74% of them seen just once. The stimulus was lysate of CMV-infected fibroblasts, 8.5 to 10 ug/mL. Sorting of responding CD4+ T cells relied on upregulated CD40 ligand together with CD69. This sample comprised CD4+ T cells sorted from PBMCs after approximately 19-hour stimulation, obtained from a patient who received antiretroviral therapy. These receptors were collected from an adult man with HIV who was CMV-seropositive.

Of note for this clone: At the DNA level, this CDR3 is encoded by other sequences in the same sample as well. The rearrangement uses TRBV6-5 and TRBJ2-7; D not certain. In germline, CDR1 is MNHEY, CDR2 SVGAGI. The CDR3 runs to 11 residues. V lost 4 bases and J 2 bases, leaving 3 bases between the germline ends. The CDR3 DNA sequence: TGTGCCAGCAGTTCAACCTACGAGCAGTACTTC. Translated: CASSSTYEQYF.

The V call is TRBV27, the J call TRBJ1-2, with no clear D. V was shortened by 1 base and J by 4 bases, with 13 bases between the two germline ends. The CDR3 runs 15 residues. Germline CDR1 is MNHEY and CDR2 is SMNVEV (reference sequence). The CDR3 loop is CASSLLGGGSYGYTF. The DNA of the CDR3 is TGTGCCAGCAGTTTATTAGGCGGCGGATCCTATGGCTACACCTTC.

DNA for the CDR3: TGTGCCAGCAGAACCGGGACATTGAGCTCTGGAAACACCATATATTTT. This encodes CASRTGTLSSGNTIYF. The gene calls are TRBV2 and TRBJ1-3; D is possibly TRBD1 (6 bases). Germline values: CDR1 SNHLY, CDR2 FYNNEI. V was clipped by 6 bases and J by 0 bases, with 15 bases between them. The CDR3 is 16 amino acids.

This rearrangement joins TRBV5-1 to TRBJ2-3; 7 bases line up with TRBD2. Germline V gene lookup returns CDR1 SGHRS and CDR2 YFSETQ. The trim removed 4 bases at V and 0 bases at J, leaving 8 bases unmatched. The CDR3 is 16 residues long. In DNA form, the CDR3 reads TGCGCCAGCAGCCCCTGGGGAGGGTCTAGCACAGATACGCAGTATTTT. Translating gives CASSPWGGSSTDTQYF. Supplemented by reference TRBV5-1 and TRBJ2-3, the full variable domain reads KAGVTQTPRYLIKTRGQQVTLSCSPISGHRSVSWYQQTPGQGLQFLFEYFSETQRNKGNFPGRFSGRQFSNSRSEMNVSTLELGDSALYLCASSPWGGSSTDTQYFGPGTRLTVL.

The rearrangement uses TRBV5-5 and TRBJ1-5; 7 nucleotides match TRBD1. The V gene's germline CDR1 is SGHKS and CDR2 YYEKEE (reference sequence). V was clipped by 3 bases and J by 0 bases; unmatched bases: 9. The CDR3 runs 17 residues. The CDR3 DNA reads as TGTGCCAGCAGCTGGACGGACAGGCCTTATAGCAATCAGCCCCAGCATTTT. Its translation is CASSWTDRPYSNQPQHF.

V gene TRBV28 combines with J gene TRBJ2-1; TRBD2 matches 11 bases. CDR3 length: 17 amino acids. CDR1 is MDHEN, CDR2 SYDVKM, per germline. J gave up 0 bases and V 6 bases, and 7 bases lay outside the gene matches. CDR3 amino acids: CASSPTSGVSSYNEQFF. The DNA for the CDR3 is TGTGCCAGCAGCCCGACTAGCGGGGTTAGCTCCTACAATGAGCAGTTCTTC.

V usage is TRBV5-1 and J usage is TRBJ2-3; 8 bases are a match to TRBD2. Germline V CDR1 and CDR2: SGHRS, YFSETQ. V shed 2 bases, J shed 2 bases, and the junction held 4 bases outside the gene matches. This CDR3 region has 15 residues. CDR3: CASSLSGGFTDTQYF. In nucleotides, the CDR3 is TGCGCCAGCAGCTTATCGGGGGGGTTCACAGATACGCAGTATTTT.

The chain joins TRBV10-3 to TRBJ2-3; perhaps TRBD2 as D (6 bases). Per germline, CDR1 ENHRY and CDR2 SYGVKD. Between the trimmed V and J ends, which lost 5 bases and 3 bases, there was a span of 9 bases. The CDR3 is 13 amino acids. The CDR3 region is CAISSGLTDTQYF. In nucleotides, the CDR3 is TGTGCCATCAGTTCTGGACTAACAGATACGCAGTATTTT.

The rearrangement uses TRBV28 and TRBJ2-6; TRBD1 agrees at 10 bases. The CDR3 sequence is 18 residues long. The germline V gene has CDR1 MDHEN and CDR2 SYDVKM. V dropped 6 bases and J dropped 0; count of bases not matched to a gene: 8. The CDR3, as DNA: TGTGCCAGCAGCACTCCGGGACAGGGGTACTCTGGGGCCAACGTCCTGACTTTC. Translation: CASSTPGQGYSGANVLTF.

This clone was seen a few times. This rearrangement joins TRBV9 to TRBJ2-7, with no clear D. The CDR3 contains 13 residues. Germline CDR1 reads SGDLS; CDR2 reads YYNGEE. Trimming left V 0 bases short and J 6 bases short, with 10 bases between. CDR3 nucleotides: TGTGCCAGCAGCGTAGTGGCATTTTCCGAGCAGTACTTC. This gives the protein CASSVVAFSEQYF.

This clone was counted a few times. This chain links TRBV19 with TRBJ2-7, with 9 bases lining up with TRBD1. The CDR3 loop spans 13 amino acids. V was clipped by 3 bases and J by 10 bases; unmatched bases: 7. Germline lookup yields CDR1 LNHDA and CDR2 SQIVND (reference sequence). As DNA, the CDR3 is TGTGCCAGTAGTATGAGGGGACAGGGTCTCCAGTACTTC. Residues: CASSMRGQGLQYF.

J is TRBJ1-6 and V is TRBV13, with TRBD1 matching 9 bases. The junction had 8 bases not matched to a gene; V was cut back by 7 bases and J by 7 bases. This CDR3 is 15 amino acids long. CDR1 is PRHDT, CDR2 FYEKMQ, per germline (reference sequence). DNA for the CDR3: TGTGCCAGCAACTTTGGGGACAGGGAGAATTCACCCCTCCACTTT. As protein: CASNFGDRENSPLHF.

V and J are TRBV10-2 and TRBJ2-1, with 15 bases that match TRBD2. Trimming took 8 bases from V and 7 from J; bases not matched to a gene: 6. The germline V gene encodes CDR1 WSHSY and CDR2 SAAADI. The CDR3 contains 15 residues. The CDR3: CASGSGTSGGNEQFF. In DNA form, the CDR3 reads TGCGCCAGCGGATCGGGGACTAGCGGGGGGAATGAGCAGTTCTTC.

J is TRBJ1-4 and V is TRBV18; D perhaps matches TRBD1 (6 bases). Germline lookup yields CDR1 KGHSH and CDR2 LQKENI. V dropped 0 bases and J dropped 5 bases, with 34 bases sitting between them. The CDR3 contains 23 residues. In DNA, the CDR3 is TGTGCCAGCTCACCACCGTTTCAAAGTTACAGGGCGTGTCTCCCAATCGGAAATGAAAAACTGTTTTTT. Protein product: CASSPPFQSYRACLPIGNEKLFF.

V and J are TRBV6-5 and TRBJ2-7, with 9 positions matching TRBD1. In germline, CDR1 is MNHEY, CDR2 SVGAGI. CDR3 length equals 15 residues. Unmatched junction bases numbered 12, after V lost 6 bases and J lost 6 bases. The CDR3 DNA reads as TGTGCCAGCAGACGAACCGGGACAGGGCTAGGCGAGCAGTACTTC. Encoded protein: CASRRTGTGLGEQYF.